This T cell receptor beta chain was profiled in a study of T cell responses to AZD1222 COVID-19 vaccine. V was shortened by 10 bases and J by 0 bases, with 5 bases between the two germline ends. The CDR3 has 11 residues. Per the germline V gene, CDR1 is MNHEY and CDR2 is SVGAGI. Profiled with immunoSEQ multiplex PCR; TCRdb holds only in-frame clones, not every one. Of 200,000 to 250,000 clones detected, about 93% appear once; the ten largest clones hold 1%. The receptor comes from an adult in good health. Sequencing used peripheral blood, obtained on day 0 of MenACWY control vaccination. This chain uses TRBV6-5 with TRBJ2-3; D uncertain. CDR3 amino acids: CATTSTDTQYF. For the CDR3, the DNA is TGTGCCACCACCAGCACAGATACGCAGTATTTT.